This T cell receptor (beta chain) was identified during a study of blood T cells in healthy people across ages. General study points: Relative to aged donors, long-lived donors carried more naive CD4+ cells and displayed higher diversity. Changes seen in expanded clonotypes were possibly confounded by donor CMV status left unknown.

It was with a sample-barcoded 5' primer and a J-beta primer mix that a second PCR of about 7 to 12 cycles was run. Unique molecular identifiers of 12 random nucleotides labeled each cDNA. MiXCR, run by TCRdb on the 5' RACE reads, gives a single entry per CDR3 protein. The table lists under 750,000 distinct CDR3 sequences, under 55% of them singletons, with approximately 25% in the top ten. To note about this clonotype: The antigen is unknown.

The CDR3 has 14 amino acids. The germline V gene has CDR1 DFQATT and CDR2 SNEGSKA (reference sequence). The sequence was collected from an elderly man in good health. The chain carries TRBV20-1 and TRBJ2-4, with a possible D match to TRBD1 (6 bases). The J call may be wrong; the DNA end is better matched by TRBJ2-7. The sample comprised blood. The CDR3 reads CSAREGARGHEQYF. Here the CDR3 DNA reads TGCAGTGCTAGAGAGGGGGCCAGGGGCCACGAGCAGTACTTC.